The present T cell receptor beta chain was sequenced within a study of blood T cell repertoires in COVID-19. Assay: immunoSEQ multiplex PCR; the TCRdb copy retains only in-frame clones and omits some. The table shows roughly 150,000 clones, with roughly four fifths occurring only once. Per germline, CDR1 SGHTA and CDR2 FQGNSA. J was trimmed by 4 bases and V by 0 bases; bases with no gene match: 5. This CDR3 is 15 amino acids long. What was sequenced was peripheral blood. This chain uses TRBV7-2 with TRBJ1-2; 7 bases match TRBD1. This clonotype was sampled from a man aged 60-69 years with active or convalescent COVID-19. CDR3 protein: CASSLARTGPYGYTF. CDR3 DNA sequence: TGTGCCAGCAGCTTAGCCCGGACAGGCCCCTATGGCTACACCTTC.